Listed below are T cell receptor beta chains from one sample, sequenced in a study of blood T cell repertoires in COVID-19. TCRdb's copy holds only in-frame clones and misses some; the assay was immunoSEQ multiplex PCR. The sample has over 200,000 clones, roughly 90% seen once. Material for sequencing was PBMCs or T cells enriched from blood (not recorded which). The receptors stem from a man aged 25-45 years who had been exposed to COVID-19. Each CDR3 is given with its conserved first and last residue. D genes are given only for firm matches. Size values are once, few and many counts, or a class for expanded clones, and some rows have none.

v_gene: TRBV24-1
j_gene: TRBJ2-3
d_gene: .
len: 16
abundance: .
CDR3nt: TGTGCCACCAGTGATTCGACGGGGGTTATAACAGATACGCAGTATTTT
CDR3aa: CATSDSTGVITDTQYF

v_gene: TRBV3-1/TRBV3-2
j_gene: TRBJ2-7
d_gene: .
len: 11
abundance: .
CDR3nt: TGTGCCACCGGAAGGGGTACAGAGCAGTACTTC
CDR3aa: CATGRGTEQYF

v_gene: TRBV2
j_gene: TRBJ2-4
d_gene: .
len: 14
abundance: .
CDR3nt: TGTGCCAGCGAACTTCGCAGGGGAGAGAACATTCAGTACTTC
CDR3aa: CASELRRGENIQYF

v_gene: TRBV7-9
j_gene: TRBJ2-7
d_gene: .
len: 11
abundance: .
CDR3nt: TGTGCCAGCAGTCCCGATCGGGAGCAGTACTTC
CDR3aa: CASSPDREQYF

v_gene: TRBV2
j_gene: TRBJ1-2
d_gene: .
len: 13
abundance: .
CDR3nt: TGTGCCAGCAGCGGGACTTTCCAAGATGGCTACACCTTC
CDR3aa: CASSGTFQDGYTF

v_gene: TRBV4-1
j_gene: TRBJ1-4
d_gene: .
len: 18
abundance: few
CDR3nt: TGCGCCAGCAGCCAAGAATATAGCGGAGTCCTAACTAATGAAAAACTGTTTTTT
CDR3aa: CASSQEYSGVLTNEKLFF

v_gene: TRBV10-3
j_gene: TRBJ1-1
d_gene: .
len: 14
abundance: once
CDR3nt: TGTGCCATCAGTGAGTCGACAGTGTTCACTGAAGCTTTCTTT
CDR3aa: CAISESTVFTEAFF

v_gene: TRBV11-2
j_gene: TRBJ2-3
d_gene: TRBD2
len: 15
abundance: .
CDR3nt: TGTGCCAGCAGCTTAATGTTGCGGGAGCTAGATACGCAGTATTTT
CDR3aa: CASSLMLRELDTQYF

v_gene: TRBV11-2
j_gene: TRBJ2-5
d_gene: .
len: 13
abundance: .
CDR3nt: TGTGCCAGCAGTCTTGAACAGTCGGAGACCCAGTACTTC
CDR3aa: CASSLEQSETQYF

v_gene: TRBV7-9
j_gene: TRBJ1-1
d_gene: .
len: 12
abundance: once
CDR3nt: TGTGCCAGCAGCTTTGGGGCGGGAGAAGCTTTCTTT
CDR3aa: CASSFGAGEAFF

v_gene: TRBV7-3
j_gene: TRBJ2-2
d_gene: TRBD2
len: 16
abundance: .
CDR3nt: TGTGCCAGCAGCCCACTTGGGGGGGTGAACACCGGGGAGCTGTTTTTT
CDR3aa: CASSPLGGVNTGELFF

v_gene: TRBV2
j_gene: TRBJ1-2
d_gene: .
len: 14
abundance: .
CDR3nt: TGTGCCGCCTCGCCCGAGCAGGGCTTCTATGGCTACACCTTC
CDR3aa: CAASPEQGFYGYTF

v_gene: TRBV28
j_gene: TRBJ1-1
d_gene: .
len: 17
abundance: .
CDR3nt: TGTGCCAGCAGTTTAGCAGGGTCCTCAGGTGTCAACACTGAAGCTTTCTTT
CDR3aa: CASSLAGSSGVNTEAFF

v_gene: TRBV5-5
j_gene: TRBJ2-3
d_gene: .
len: 14
abundance: .
CDR3nt: TGTGCCAGCAGCCCCGGGATCCCCTCGGATACGCAGTATTTT
CDR3aa: CASSPGIPSDTQYF

v_gene: TRBV5-1
j_gene: TRBJ1-1
d_gene: .
len: 14
abundance: .
CDR3nt: TGCGCCAGCAGCTTAGAGACAGGGAACACTGAAGCTTTCTTT
CDR3aa: CASSLETGNTEAFF

v_gene: TRBV27
j_gene: TRBJ1-1
d_gene: .
len: 13
abundance: .
CDR3nt: TGTGCCAGCAGTTACCCCGGGGGGACTGAAGCTTTCTTT
CDR3aa: CASSYPGGTEAFF

v_gene: TRBV3-1/TRBV3-2
j_gene: TRBJ2-7
d_gene: TRBD1
len: 14
abundance: .
CDR3nt: TGTGCCAGCAGCCAGCGGGACAGGGGGTACGAGCAGTACTTC
CDR3aa: CASSQRDRGYEQYF

v_gene: TRBV18
j_gene: TRBJ1-3
d_gene: TRBD1
len: 16
abundance: .
CDR3nt: TGTGCCAGCTCACCGGGGACAGGGGGCCTCGGAAACACCATATATTTT
CDR3aa: CASSPGTGGLGNTIYF

v_gene: TRBV7-2
j_gene: TRBJ2-1
d_gene: .
len: 17
abundance: .
CDR3nt: TGTGCCAGCAGTGCCAAGTCGCCCGACTACCCCTACAATGAGCAGTTCTTC
CDR3aa: CASSAKSPDYPYNEQFF

v_gene: TRBV10-1
j_gene: TRBJ1-2
d_gene: .
len: 15
abundance: .
CDR3nt: TGCGCCAGCAGTGAGTCCACAATCGGGACAAATGGCTACACCTTC
CDR3aa: CASSESTIGTNGYTF

v_gene: TRBV5-4
j_gene: TRBJ2-7
d_gene: .
len: 17
abundance: .
CDR3nt: TGTGCCAGCAGATCTGCTGAGCAGCGTGGAGGGAGGGGGAAGCAGTACTTC
CDR3aa: CASRSAEQRGGRGKQYF

v_gene: TRBV7-7
j_gene: TRBJ1-6
d_gene: TRBD1
len: 16
abundance: once
CDR3nt: TGTGCCAGCAGCTTTGCTTTCCTACAGGGGCCTACGGCCTCGCGCTTT
CDR3aa: CASSFAFLQGPTASRF

v_gene: TRBV2
j_gene: TRBJ2-2
d_gene: .
len: 12
abundance: .
CDR3nt: TGTGCCAGCAGTGTTATTACCGGGGAGCTGTTTTTT
CDR3aa: CASSVITGELFF

v_gene: TRBV5-1
j_gene: TRBJ1-2
d_gene: TRBD1
len: 16
abundance: .
CDR3nt: TGCGCCAGCAGCACTCGGCCGGAACAGGGGAGCTATGGCTACACCTTC
CDR3aa: CASSTRPEQGSYGYTF

v_gene: TRBV4-1
j_gene: TRBJ1-4
d_gene: .
len: 15
abundance: .
CDR3nt: TGCGCCAGCAGCCGCAACCAGGGCCTCTTTGAAAAACTGTTTTTT
CDR3aa: CASSRNQGLFEKLFF

v_gene: TRBV5-1
j_gene: TRBJ2-2
d_gene: TRBD2
len: 15
abundance: once
CDR3nt: TGCGCCAGTTCCCTAGCGGGGGGATCCACCGGGGAGCTGTTTTTT
CDR3aa: CASSLAGGSTGELFF

v_gene: TRBV4-2
j_gene: TRBJ2-4
d_gene: TRBD2
len: 18
abundance: .
CDR3nt: TGTGCCAGCAGCCAATCAGTCATCGGGGGGGCCGGCAAAAACATTCAGTACTTC
CDR3aa: CASSQSVIGGAGKNIQYF